Shown below are 32 T cell receptor beta chains from a single sample sequenced in a study of OX40 agonist ivuxolimab in advanced cancers. Receptors were amplified or captured by the immunoSEQ multiplex PCR assay. TCRdb holds this immuneACCESS table with in-frame rearrangements only. Some clones are missing; in checked studies, unresolved V genes explain under half, and the rest has no known cause. Counted in this sample were around 150,000 clones; 94% of them appeared once. The ten largest clones take up 0.31% of the sample. The specimen was CD4+ or CD8+ T cells sorted from blood, collected in a trial of the OX40 agonist ivuxolimab. All receptors derive from an adult with an advanced solid tumor such as melanoma, head and neck, liver or kidney cancer.

The rearrangement joins TRBV19 to TRBJ2-5; 7 bases line up with TRBD1. The J call may be wrong; the DNA end is better matched by TRBJ2-7. The CDR3 spans 12 residues. Germline-derived CDR1 and CDR2 are LNHDA and SQIVND (reference sequence). The CDR3 here is CASGQEPYEQYF. The DNA for the CDR3 is TGTGCCAGTGGACAGGAACCTTACGAGCAGTACTTC.

This rearrangement joins TRBV2 to TRBJ1-2; tentatively, D is TRBD1 (6 bases). With 6 bases removed from V and 8 bases from J, the gap between germline ends came to 13 bases. The germline gives CDR1 SNHLY, CDR2 FYNNEI. The CDR3 contains 12 residues. CDR3 DNA: TGTGCCAGCAGACCGACAGGTGGCGGCTACACCTTC. This sequence encodes CASRPTGGGYTF.

This rearrangement joins TRBV5-1 to TRBJ2-7, with 7 bases aligning to TRBD2. CDR1 and CDR2 (germline): SGHRS, YFSETQ. The CDR3 has 14 residues. V dropped 4 bases and J dropped 3; count of bases not matched to a gene: 7. The CDR3 loop reads CASSLWDYGYEQYF. In DNA, the CDR3 is TGCGCCAGCAGCCTATGGGACTATGGCTACGAGCAGTACTTC.

This sequence joins TRBV9 and TRBJ2-3, with 12 bases identical to TRBD2. The CDR3 extends over 20 amino acids. Germline-derived CDR1 and CDR2 are SGDLS and YYNGEE. Trimming at V came to 0 bases and at J to 4 bases, leaving 15 bases not matched to a gene. The CDR3 loop is CASSVALGMTSGSSSDTQYF. DNA for the CDR3: TGTGCCAGCAGCGTAGCTTTGGGGATGACTAGCGGGAGTAGTTCAGATACGCAGTATTTT.

The chain has TRBV6-7 and TRBJ2-1; D gene unclear. TRBV6-7 is sorted into the ORF group, with uncertain function. CDR3 length: 15 amino acids. Trimming took off 6 bases at V and 5 bases at J, with 17 bases between the two ends. The CDR3 sequence is CASSPYETLNNEQFF. The CDR3, as DNA: TGTGCCAGCAGCCCCTACGAGACCTTGAACAATGAGCAGTTCTTC.

V usage is TRBV23-1 and J usage is TRBJ1-2; 9 bases fit TRBD1. TRBV23-1 is an ORF; its function is uncertain. The CDR3 loop spans 15 amino acids. The trim removed 4 bases at V and 7 bases at J, leaving 10 bases unmatched. The CDR3 loop reads CASSPCWTGVSGYTF. The CDR3 region has the DNA TGCGCCAGCAGTCCTTGCTGGACAGGGGTGAGTGGCTACACCTTC.

This chain links TRBV6-5 with TRBJ2-1; TRBD2 aligns across 10 bases. CDR1 and CDR2 (germline): MNHEY, SVGAGI. There are 15 residues in the CDR3. V trimming: 2 bases; J trimming: 6 bases; junction bases outside the gene matches: 4. CDR3 protein: CASSYEAGGGNEQFF. In DNA, the CDR3 is TGTGCCAGCAGTTACGAAGCGGGGGGGGGCAATGAGCAGTTCTTC.

This clone was counted only a few times. The genes are TRBV20-1 and TRBJ1-1; D is unresolved. Trimming left V 6 bases short and J 1 base short, with 6 bases between. This CDR3 is built from 11 residues. Germline V gene sequence: CDR1 DFQATT, CDR2 SNEGSKA (reference sequence). The CDR3 nucleotides are TGCAGTGCCCCGGGGAACACTGAAGCTTTCTTT. It encodes CSAPGNTEAFF.

This sequence joins TRBV20-1 and TRBJ1-1; D not resolved. This CDR3 is built from 11 residues. V was cut by 7 bases and J by 5 bases, with 11 bases left in between. Germline CDR1 and CDR2: DFQATT and SNEGSKA (reference sequence). The CDR3 loop reads CSGTGGTEAFF. Here the CDR3 DNA reads TGCAGTGGGACGGGTGGAACTGAAGCTTTCTTT.

The chain links TRBV15 to TRBJ2-1, with no clear D. Between the trimmed V and J ends, which lost 5 bases and 10 bases, there was a span of 15 bases. The CDR3 covers 13 residues. Germline assignment: CDR1 LNHNV and CDR2 YYDKDF (reference sequence). CDR3 sequence reads: CATSVRLRAEQFF. In nucleotides, the CDR3 is TGTGCCACCAGCGTCAGACTGCGAGCAGAGCAGTTCTTC.

The gene calls are TRBV19 and TRBJ2-3, with 9 bases fitting TRBD2. Trimming removed 3 bases from V and 5 bases from J; junction bases left unmatched: 6. Germline CDR1 and CDR2: LNHDA and SQIVND (reference sequence). CDR3 length: 15 amino acids. The CDR3 DNA sequence: TGTGCCAGTAGTATCCGTAGCGGGAGAGGAGATACGCAGTATTTT. This codes for CASSIRSGRGDTQYF. Filled out from reference TRBV19 and TRBJ2-3, the complete variable domain reads DGGITQSPKYLFRKEGQNVTLSCEQNLNHDAMYWYRQDPGQGLRLIYYSQIVNDFQKGDIAEGYSVSREKKESFPLTVTSAQKNPTAFYLCASSIRSGRGDTQYFGPGTRLTVL.

This clone was recorded only once. The genes are TRBV18 and TRBJ2-5; D not resolved. V lost 0 bases, J lost 4 bases, and 6 bases lay in between. Germline CDR1 and CDR2: KGHSH and LQKENI. This CDR3 has 13 amino acids. The CDR3 DNA is TGTGCCAGCTCACCACCGGGATTAGAGACCCAGTACTTC. Residues: CASSPPGLETQYF.

V is TRBV7-6 and J is TRBJ2-5, with 16 bases aligning to TRBD2. The CDR3 consists of 15 residues. Germline-derived CDR1 and CDR2 are SGHVS and FNYEAQ. The ends lost 3 bases at V and 5 bases at J; junction bases unmatched: 0. The CDR3 loop reads CASSLGLAGGETQYF. Written as DNA, the CDR3 is TGTGCCAGCAGCTTGGGACTAGCGGGGGGGGAGACCCAGTACTTC.

V usage is TRBV27 and J usage is TRBJ1-2; D may be TRBD1 (6 bases). Between the trimmed V and J ends, which lost 5 bases and 3 bases, there was a span of 10 bases. The germline CDR1 and CDR2 sequences are MNHEY and SMNVEV (reference sequence). CDR3 size: 13 residues. CDR3 nucleotide sequence: TGTGCCAGCAGTCGACAGGTTCACTATGGCTACACCTTC. Protein: CASSRQVHYGYTF.

This chain joins TRBV18 and TRBJ2-2; tentatively, D is TRBD1 or TRBD2 (5 bases each). This CDR3 region has 17 residues. Germline V lookup: CDR1 KGHSH, CDR2 LQKENI. V lost 1 base, J lost 2 bases, and 14 bases lay in between. The CDR3 spells CASSPRVGTANTGELFF. Here the CDR3 DNA reads TGTGCCAGCTCACCACGGGTCGGGACGGCCAACACCGGGGAGCTGTTTTTT.

The chain links TRBV28 to TRBJ1-1, with D unresolved. Trimming pared 2 bases from V and 5 bases from J, leaving 6 bases between. Germline V gene sequence: CDR1 MDHEN, CDR2 SYDVKM. This CDR3 has 12 residues. The CDR3 DNA reads as TGTGCCAGCAGTTTACCTAAAACTGAAGCTTTCTTT. Translating it yields CASSLPKTEAFF. The complete variable domain, with remaining parts taken from reference TRBV28 and TRBJ1-1, reads DVKVTQSSRYLVKRTGEKVFLECVQDMDHENMFWYRQDPGLGLRLIYFSYDVKMKEKGDIPEGYSVSREKKERFSLILESASTNQTSMYLCASSLPKTEAFFGQGTRLTVV.

The chain is built from TRBV30 and TRBJ1-4; possible D gene TRBD1, 6 bases. V lost 2 bases and J lost 8, with 12 bases in between. Per germline, CDR1 GTSNPN and CDR2 SVGIG (reference sequence). This CDR3 region has 13 residues. The CDR3 reads CAWSRGVGEKLFF. CDR3 DNA sequence: TGTGCCTGGAGTAGGGGGGTCGGGGAAAAACTGTTTTTT.

The rearrangement links TRBV18 to TRBJ1-2, with TRBD1 identical over 8 bases. Unmatched junction bases numbered 9, after V lost 5 bases and J lost 7 bases. This CDR3 contains 14 residues. The germline CDR1 and CDR2 sequences are KGHSH and LQKENI. In DNA, the CDR3 is TGTGCCAGCTCATCGGACAGGGAAGGGGTTGGCTACACCTTC. Residues: CASSSDREGVGYTF.

This chain joins TRBV5-1 and TRBJ2-1; 7 nucleotides align to TRBD1. The J segment lost 3 bases and the V segment lost 1 base, leaving 10 bases of the junction unmatched. Germline lookup yields CDR1 SGHRS and CDR2 YFSETQ. The CDR3 spans 17 residues. The CDR3 is CASSLMLAGGFYNEQFF. The CDR3 DNA is TGCGCCAGCAGCTTGATGTTAGCAGGGGGTTTCTACAATGAGCAGTTCTTC. The whole variable domain, remainder taken from reference TRBV5-1 and TRBJ2-1, is KAGVTQTPRYLIKTRGQQVTLSCSPISGHRSVSWYQQTPGQGLQFLFEYFSETQRNKGNFPGRFSGRQFSNSRSEMNVSTLELGDSALYLCASSLMLAGGFYNEQFFGPGTRLTVL.

The chain has TRBV5-8 and TRBJ2-1; D uncertain. V was shortened by 4 bases and J by 6 bases, with 20 bases between the two germline ends. The CDR3 covers 16 residues. CDR1 is SGHTS, CDR2 YDEGEE, per germline. CDR3 in DNA: TGTGCCAGCAGCCCCTGGACGGGTCCCCCTGGCAATGAGCAGTTCTTC. Encoded protein: CASSPWTGPPGNEQFF. The full variable domain, its missing parts supplied by reference TRBV5-8 and TRBJ2-1, is EAGVTQSPTHLIKTRGQQATLRCSPISGHTSVYWYQQALGLGLQFLLWYDEGEERNRGNFPPRFSGRQFPNYSSELNVNALELEDSALYLCASSPWTGPPGNEQFFGPGTRLTVL.

V usage is TRBV6-5 and J usage is TRBJ2-3; tentatively, D is TRBD2 (6 bases). Deletions cut 0 bases from V and 2 bases from J, with 6 bases between. Germline lookup yields CDR1 MNHEY and CDR2 SVGAGI. The CDR3 sequence is 14 residues long. The CDR3 here is CASSYSDYTDTQYF. CDR3 sequence (DNA): TGTGCCAGCAGTTACTCGGACTACACAGATACGCAGTATTTT.

The chain uses TRBV6-6 and TRBJ1-2, with D possibly being TRBD1 (5 bases). The CDR3 consists of 15 residues. Between the trimmed V and J ends, which lost 5 bases and 4 bases, there was a span of 17 bases. The germline gives CDR1 MNHNY, CDR2 SVGAGI (reference sequence). CDR3 sequence reads: CASSQARDPGYGYTF. For the CDR3, the DNA is TGTGCCAGCAGTCAAGCCAGGGATCCAGGCTATGGCTACACCTTC.

This chain links TRBV19 with TRBJ1-2, with a possible D match to TRBD1 (6 bases). This CDR3 region has 13 residues. Germline V gene data show CDR1 as LNHDA and CDR2 as SQIVND (reference sequence). Trimming removed 6 bases at V and 2 bases at J, with 10 bases between. CDR3 in amino acids: CASRVRGNYGYTF. DNA for the CDR3: TGTGCCAGTAGAGTAAGGGGGAACTATGGCTACACCTTC.

The V gene is TRBV19, the J gene TRBJ1-4; D uncertain. V was trimmed by 7 bases and J by 3 bases, leaving 18 bases between them. Looked up from germline, CDR1 is LNHDA and CDR2 is SQIVND (reference sequence). The CDR3 is 16 residues long. CDR3 in amino acids: CASTVLHGVSNEKLFF. The CDR3, as DNA: TGTGCCAGTACCGTACTCCACGGGGTGTCTAATGAAAAACTGTTTTTT. Based on the CDR3 plus reference TRBV19 and TRBJ1-4, the full variable domain is DGGITQSPKYLFRKEGQNVTLSCEQNLNHDAMYWYRQDPGQGLRLIYYSQIVNDFQKGDIAEGYSVSREKKESFPLTVTSAQKNPTAFYLCASTVLHGVSNEKLFFGSGTQLSVL.

The chain uses TRBV7-2 and TRBJ2-2, with D maybe TRBD1 (6 bases). The V gene's germline CDR1 is SGHTA and CDR2 FQGNSA. The V and J ends lost 5 bases and 5 bases respectively, with 18 bases between them. CDR3 length: 16 amino acids. The CDR3 DNA is TGTGCCAGCAGCCCGACCTCGGGACAAGGTACCGGGGAGCTGTTTTTT. It is translated as CASSPTSGQGTGELFF.

The V gene is TRBV11-3, the J gene TRBJ1-1; D is perhaps TRBD1 (5 bases). The CDR3 sequence is 16 residues long. CDR1 SGHNT and CDR2 YENEEA come from the germline V gene. V shed 0 bases and J shed 3 bases, with 14 bases lying between them. CDR3 loop: CASSLDGRGGDTEAFF. The CDR3 nucleotides are TGTGCCAGCAGCTTAGACGGAAGGGGAGGGGACACTGAAGCTTTCTTT.

The rearrangement joins TRBV5-4 to TRBJ2-7, with TRBD2 as a possible D gene (6 bases). In germline, CDR1 is SGHNT, CDR2 YYREEE (reference sequence). Between the trimmed V and J ends, which lost 6 bases and 2 bases, there was a span of 15 bases. The CDR3 is 14 amino acids. The CDR3 region is CASTTGSRAYEQYF. In nucleotides, the CDR3 is TGTGCCAGCACTACCGGGAGTCGGGCCTACGAGCAGTACTTC.

This clone was recorded once. The rearrangement links TRBV18 to TRBJ2-7; D may be TRBD2 (6 bases). The CDR3 extends over 16 amino acids. CDR1 and CDR2 (germline): KGHSH, LQKENI. Trimming took 3 bases from V and 0 from J, leaving 15 bases between them. Here the CDR3 reads CASSPLGGMSSYEQYF. The CDR3 coding sequence is TGTGCCAGCTCACCTCTTGGGGGGATGAGCTCCTACGAGCAGTACTTC.

V usage is TRBV5-1 and J usage is TRBJ1-4, with TRBD1 matching over 7 bases. The V gene end was trimmed by 0 bases and the J gene end by 3 bases; junction bases not matched to a gene: 11. Germline CDR1 and CDR2: SGHRS and YFSETQ. The CDR3 extends over 18 amino acids. CDR3 sequence: CASSLASSPGQSNEKLFF. DNA of the CDR3: TGCGCCAGCAGCTTGGCTTCAAGTCCGGGACAGTCTAATGAAAAACTGTTTTTT.

J is TRBJ2-1 and V is TRBV20-1; D gene ambiguous. V shed 0 bases and J shed 10 bases, with 7 bases lying between them. CDR1 is DFQATT and CDR2 is SNEGSKA in the germline V gene (reference sequence). CDR3 length equals 11 residues. The CDR3 is CSARDLVEQFF. In nucleotides, the CDR3 is TGCAGTGCTAGAGATCTAGTAGAGCAGTTCTTC.

On this clone: In the same sample, other DNA sequences code for this CDR3. The chain recombines TRBV18 with TRBJ1-2, with D unresolved. From germline, CDR1 is KGHSH and CDR2 LQKENI. V was trimmed by 2 bases and J by 5 bases, leaving 9 bases between them. The CDR3 has 13 residues. The CDR3 protein is CASSPSEDYGYTF. For the CDR3, the DNA is TGTGCCAGCTCACCAAGCGAGGATTATGGCTACACCTTC.

The chain links TRBV5-1 to TRBJ2-7; a weak D match, TRBD1 (6 bases). Trimming pared 4 bases from V and 2 bases from J, leaving 13 bases between. The germline CDR1 and CDR2 sequences are SGHRS and YFSETQ. This CDR3 contains 14 residues. The CDR3 DNA reads TGCGCCAGCAGCCAAAGGGACACCCCCTACGAGCAGTACTTC. Its protein is CASSQRDTPYEQYF.